This TCR beta chain was sequenced in a study of T cell repertoires in cytomegalovirus infection. On this clonotype: Antigen specificity is unknown.

TCRdb redid the calling of the reads with MiXCR, one entry per CDR3 protein. The sample consists of about 920,000 distinct CDR3 sequences, around 32% of them appearing once. Germline lookup yields CDR1 SEHNR and CDR2 FQNEAQ (reference sequence). Trimming left V 2 bases short and J 2 bases short, with 19 bases between. The CDR3 contains 17 residues. The sequence was obtained from a human donor in good health (CMV status not recorded). Some clones in this sample may be carry-over from other donors' samples. The chain has TRBV7-9 and TRBJ2-7, with D possibly matching TRBD1 (6 bases). The sequenced sample was cultured CD8+ T cells from PBMCs, obtained from culture after CMV antigen stimulation. CDR3 bases: TGTGCCAGCAGCTTAAGGACGGTACAGGGCTTTCCCTACGAGCAGTACGTC. Its translation: CASSLRTVQGFPYEQYV.